This T cell receptor (beta chain) comes out of a study of cytomegalovirus exposure and HLA in healthy donors. In nominal health when sampled, donors likely had unrecorded immune exposures nonetheless. Germline values: CDR1 SGHTA, CDR2 FQGTGA. Trimming cost V 5 bases and J 2 bases; bases outside gene matches: 21. The CDR3 is 21 amino acids. A multiplex PCR was run with 60 Vbeta primers and 13 Jbeta primers. Assay used: immunoSEQ multiplex PCR; TCRdb lists only in-frame clones, some missing. The sample has 250,000 to 350,000 clones, about nine tenths seen once; the top ten hold almost 4%. This clonotype was sampled from a man aged 35-49 years in good health and CMV-seropositive. Sample: PBMCs. This chain uses TRBV7-3 with TRBJ2-5, with 12 bases identical to TRBD1. The CDR3 is CASSPGTGGRDGREGQETQYF. The DNA for the CDR3 is TGTGCCAGCAGCCCGGGGACAGGGGGCCGAGACGGACGGGAGGGACAAGAGACCCAGTACTTC.